This T cell receptor (beta chain) was retrieved from a study of blood T cell repertoires in COVID-19. Study-level background: Nucleic acid was either cDNA or gDNA, and it came from T cells, B-cell-depleted T cells, or PBMCs.

Germline V gene sequence: CDR1 LGHDT, CDR2 YNNKEL (reference sequence). CDR3 length: 15 amino acids. V was clipped by 4 bases and J by 4 bases; unmatched bases: 4. Per the original methods: Nucleated cell counts were estimated from reference gene primer amplification. Assay used: immunoSEQ multiplex PCR; TCRdb lists only in-frame clones, some missing. V and J calls and clone size come straight from that table; D and trimming were deduced from the DNA. The sample has 35,000 to 45,000 clones; over 75% are singletons. The sequenced material came from peripheral blood. V gene TRBV3-1 (or the pseudogene TRBV3-2) combines with J gene TRBJ2-5, with 12 positions matching TRBD2. This receptor was obtained from a man aged 65 to 85 with active COVID-19. This CDR3 is CASSPGGLAGETQYF. In DNA form, the CDR3 reads TGTGCCAGCAGCCCGGGGGGACTAGCGGGAGAGACCCAGTACTTC.